This is a list of T cell receptor beta chains from one sample in a study of blood T cell repertoires in COVID-19. Some clones are missing from TCRdb's copy, which holds only in-frame ones; the method was immunoSEQ multiplex PCR. The sample has around 70,000 clones; approximately 83% are singletons. Material for sequencing was peripheral blood. These receptors all come from a man of 80 years or more with acute or convalescent COVID-19. The CDR3 runs from the conserved cysteine through the conserved F or W. The D gene is left open where the match is weak. Some rows mark clone size as missing; the rest say once, few, many or name a class of expanded clone.

cdr3_aa cdr3_nt v_call d_call clone_size j_call
CASSIKRWTSGKSPEQYF TGCGCCAGCAGTATAAAAAGGTGGACTAGCGGTAAATCACCCGAGCAGTACTTC TRBV4-3 TRBD2 . TRBJ2-7
CASSIDRGNTGELFF TGCGCCAGCAGCATCGACAGGGGGAACACCGGGGAGCTGTTTTTT TRBV4-3 TRBD1 . TRBJ2-2
CASSSRTGRNEQFF TGTGCCAGCAGCTCGCGGACAGGGCGGAATGAGCAGTTCTTC TRBV11-3 TRBD1 . TRBJ2-1
CATSDFLDEQYF TGTGCCACCAGTGATTTTCTAGACGAGCAGTACTTC TRBV24-1 . . TRBJ2-7
CASSGTSGGFFISDTQYF TGTGCCAGCAGTGGGACTAGCGGGGGGTTTTTTATATCGGATACGCAGTATTTT TRBV5-4 TRBD2 . TRBJ2-3
CASSPRGGKNAGYGYTF TGTGCCAGCAGCCCAAGGGGAGGGAAGAACGCCGGCTATGGCTACACCTTC TRBV25-1 . . TRBJ1-2
CASSSGGQGYGYTF TGTGCCAGCAGCTCAGGGGGACAGGGTTATGGCTACACCTTC TRBV6-6 TRBD1 . TRBJ1-2
CASSSGTEAFF TGTGCCAGCAGCTCAGGAACTGAAGCTTTCTTT TRBV11-3 . . TRBJ1-1
CASITSEGTGMSYGYTF TGTGCCAGCATAACCTCCGAGGGGACAGGGATGTCCTATGGCTACACCTTC TRBV28 TRBD1 few TRBJ1-2
CASSLEAGTYNEQFF TGTGCCAGCAGCTTGGAGGCAGGTACCTACAATGAGCAGTTCTTC TRBV5-6 . . TRBJ2-1
CASSLNTAGITGELFF TGTGCCAGCAGCTTAAATACAGCGGGAATCACCGGGGAGCTGTTTTTT TRBV7-2 TRBD2 . TRBJ2-2
CASSRETLANYGYTF TGTGCCAGCAGTCGAGAGACTTTAGCTAACTATGGCTACACCTTC TRBV6-5 . . TRBJ1-2
CASSWSSGANVLTF TGTGCCAGCAGTTGGAGCTCTGGGGCCAACGTCCTGACTTTC TRBV25-1 . . TRBJ2-6
CASSPDILANEKLFF TGTGCCAGCTCACCAGACATTTTGGCTAATGAAAAACTGTTTTTT TRBV18 . few TRBJ1-4
CASSLAVTSGANRQFF TGTGCCAGCAGCTTAGCGGTGACTAGCGGCGCGAACCGGCAGTTCTTC TRBV11-2 TRBD2 . TRBJ2-1
CASSRQGVVEKLFF TGTGCCAGCAGCAGACAGGGGGTCGTCGAAAAACTGTTTTTT TRBV27 TRBD1 . TRBJ1-4
CASAGQGGYEQYF TGTGCCAGCGCGGGACAGGGAGGCTACGAGCAGTACTTC TRBV2 TRBD1 once TRBJ2-7
CASSPGGARGLREQFF TGTGCCAGCTCCCCGGGGGGGGCCCGGGGACTAAGGGAGCAGTTCTTC TRBV18 TRBD2 . TRBJ2-1
CASSLGTGYADGYTF TGTGCCAGCAGTTTGGGGACAGGGTACGCAGATGGCTACACCTTC TRBV28 TRBD1 . TRBJ1-2
CASSTTGDGANVLTF TGTGCCAGTAGTACAACAGGGGATGGGGCCAACGTCCTGACTTTC TRBV19 TRBD1 once TRBJ2-6
CPLTIGPRGTEAFF TGTCCCCTCACAATAGGGCCAAGGGGCACTGAAGCTTTCTTT TRBV28 . . TRBJ1-1
CATSRSRDASNQPQHF TGTGCCACCAGCAGATCCAGGGATGCCAGCAATCAGCCCCAGCATTTT TRBV15 . . TRBJ1-5
CASSLEGLAANEQFF TGCGCCAGCAGCTTGGAGGGACTAGCGGCCAATGAGCAGTTCTTC TRBV5-1 TRBD2 . TRBJ2-1
CASSQYRYSGLCEQYF TGTGCCAGCAGCCAATACAGGTATTCCGGTCTATGCGAGCAGTACTTC TRBV3-1/TRBV3-2 . . TRBJ2-7
CASSLFAGGSDNSPLHF TGTGCCAGCAGTTTATTCGCAGGGGGGAGTGATAATTCACCCCTCCACTTT TRBV27 TRBD1 . TRBJ1-6
CASSGDRRNYGYTF TGTGCCAGCAGCGGGGACAGGCGGAACTATGGCTACACCTTC TRBV7-8 TRBD1 . TRBJ1-2
CASRETGVSVDTQYF TGTGCCAGTAGGGAGACAGGGGTCTCTGTTGATACGCAGTATTTT TRBV19 TRBD1 once TRBJ2-3
CASSLGGINQPQHF TGTGCCAGCAGTTTAGGAGGGATCAATCAGCCCCAGCATTTT TRBV28 . . TRBJ1-5
CASSSEGGASNQPQHF TGTGCCAGCAGCTCCGAAGGGGGCGCGAGCAATCAGCCCCAGCATTTT TRBV7-8 TRBD1 . TRBJ1-5
CASSLMTAGEQYF TGTGCCAGCAGCTTAATGACGGCGGGCGAGCAGTACTTC TRBV7-9 . . TRBJ2-7
CASSYATGGGSPLHF TGTGCCAGCAGTTACGCCACAGGGGGGGGTTCACCCCTCCACTTT TRBV6-5 TRBD1 . TRBJ1-6
CSATGTAYEQYF TGCAGCGCTACCGGGACAGCCTACGAGCAGTACTTC TRBV29-1 TRBD1 . TRBJ2-7
CASSPRAGANEKLFF TGTGCCAGCTCACCACGGGCAGGGGCTAATGAAAAACTGTTTTTT TRBV18 . . TRBJ1-4
CASSNGRVNTEAFF TGTGCCAGTAGTAACGGCAGGGTGAACACTGAAGCTTTCTTT TRBV19 . . TRBJ1-1
CASSLQGAGNTIYF TGTGCCAGCAGCTTACAGGGGGCTGGAAACACCATATATTTT TRBV5-4 TRBD1 . TRBJ1-3
CASSDSTGVGEQYF TGCGCCAGCAGCGACTCGACGGGAGTAGGCGAGCAGTACTTC TRBV5-1 . . TRBJ2-7
CASSPGGSFFAGELFF TGCGCCAGCAGCCCGGGGGGTAGCTTTTTCGCCGGGGAGCTGTTTTTT TRBV5-1 TRBD2 . TRBJ2-2
CASSVGGRTDNEQFF TGTGCCAGCAGCGTAGGTGGTCGGACAGACAATGAGCAGTTCTTC TRBV9 . once TRBJ2-1
CASSLGQGEAFF TGTGCCAGCAGTTTGGGGCAGGGGGAAGCTTTCTTT TRBV2 . . TRBJ1-1
CATLRSGSSYEQYF TGTGCCACCCTAAGAAGCGGTTCCTCCTACGAGCAGTACTTC TRBV28 . few TRBJ2-7
CASSASATGRAFF TGTGCCAGCAGCGCCTCGGCCACAGGGCGTGCTTTCTTT TRBV7-9 . . TRBJ1-1
CASRLGQGVYEQYF TGTGCCAGCAGATTGGGACAGGGGGTTTACGAGCAGTACTTC TRBV19 TRBD1 . TRBJ2-7